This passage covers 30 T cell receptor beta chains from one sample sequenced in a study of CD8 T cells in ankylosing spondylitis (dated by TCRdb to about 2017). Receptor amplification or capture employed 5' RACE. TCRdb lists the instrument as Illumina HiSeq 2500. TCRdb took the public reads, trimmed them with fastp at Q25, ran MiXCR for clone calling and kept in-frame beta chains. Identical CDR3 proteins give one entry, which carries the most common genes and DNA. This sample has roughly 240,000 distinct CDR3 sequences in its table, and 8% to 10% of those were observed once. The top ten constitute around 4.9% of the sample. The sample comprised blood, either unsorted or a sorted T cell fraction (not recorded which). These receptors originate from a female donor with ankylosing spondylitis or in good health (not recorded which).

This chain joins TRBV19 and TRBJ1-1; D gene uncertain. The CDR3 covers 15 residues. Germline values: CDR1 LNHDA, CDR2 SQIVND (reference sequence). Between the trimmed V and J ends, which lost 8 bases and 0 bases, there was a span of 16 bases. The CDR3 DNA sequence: TGTGCCAGTTCCTCGACATCCGACATGAACACTGAAGCTTTCTTT. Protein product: CASSSTSDMNTEAFF.

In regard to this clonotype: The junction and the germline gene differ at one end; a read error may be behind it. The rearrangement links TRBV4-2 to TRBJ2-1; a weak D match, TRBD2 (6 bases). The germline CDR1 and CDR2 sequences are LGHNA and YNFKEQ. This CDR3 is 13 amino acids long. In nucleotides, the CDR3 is TGTGCCGGCAGCCCGGGGGTCTACAATGAGCAGTTCTTC. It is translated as CAGSPGVYNEQFF.

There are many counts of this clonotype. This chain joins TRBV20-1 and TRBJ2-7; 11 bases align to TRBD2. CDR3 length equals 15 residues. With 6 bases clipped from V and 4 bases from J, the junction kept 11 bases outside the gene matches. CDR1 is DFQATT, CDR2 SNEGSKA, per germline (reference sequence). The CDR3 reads CSASPEASGGYEQYF. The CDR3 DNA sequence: TGCAGTGCCTCCCCGGAAGCTAGCGGGGGGTACGAGCAGTACTTC.

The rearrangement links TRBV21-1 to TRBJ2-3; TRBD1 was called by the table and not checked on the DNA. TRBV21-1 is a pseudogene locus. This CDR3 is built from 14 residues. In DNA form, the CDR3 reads TGTGCCATGGGCCCGGGGGTCGTCCCAGATACGCAGTATTTT. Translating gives CAMGPGVVPDTQYF.

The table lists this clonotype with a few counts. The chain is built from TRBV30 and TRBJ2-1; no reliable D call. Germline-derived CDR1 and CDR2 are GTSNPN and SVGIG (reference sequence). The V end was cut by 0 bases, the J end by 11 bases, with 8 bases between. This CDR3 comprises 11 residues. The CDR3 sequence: CAWSVSPKQFF. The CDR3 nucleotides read TGTGCCTGGAGTGTCTCCCCAAAGCAGTTCTTC. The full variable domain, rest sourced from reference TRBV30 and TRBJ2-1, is SQTIHQWPATLVQPVGSPLSLECTVEGTSNPNLYWYRQAAGRGLQLLFYSVGIGQISSEVPQNLSASRPQDRQFILSSKKLLLSDSGFYLCAWSVSPKQFFGPGTRLTVL.

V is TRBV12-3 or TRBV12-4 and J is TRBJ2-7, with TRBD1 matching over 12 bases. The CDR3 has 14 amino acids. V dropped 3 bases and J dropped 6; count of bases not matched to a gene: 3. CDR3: CASSFGTGGREQYF. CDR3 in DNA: TGTGCCAGCAGTTTCGGGACAGGGGGCCGCGAGCAGTACTTC.

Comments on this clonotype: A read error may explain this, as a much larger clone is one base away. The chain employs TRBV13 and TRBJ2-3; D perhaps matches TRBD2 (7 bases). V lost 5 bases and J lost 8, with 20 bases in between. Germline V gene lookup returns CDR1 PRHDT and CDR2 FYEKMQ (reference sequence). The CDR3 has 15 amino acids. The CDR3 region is CASSEESGAQGTQYF. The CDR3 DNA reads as TGTGCCAGCAGCGAAGAAAGCGGGGCACAGGGTACGCAGTATTTT. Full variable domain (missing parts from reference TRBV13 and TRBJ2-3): AAGVIQSPRHLIKEKRETATLKCYPIPRHDTVYWYQQGPGQDPQFLISFYEKMQSDKGSIPDRFSAQQFSDYHSELNMSSLELGDSALYFCASSEESGAQGTQYFGPGTRLTVL.

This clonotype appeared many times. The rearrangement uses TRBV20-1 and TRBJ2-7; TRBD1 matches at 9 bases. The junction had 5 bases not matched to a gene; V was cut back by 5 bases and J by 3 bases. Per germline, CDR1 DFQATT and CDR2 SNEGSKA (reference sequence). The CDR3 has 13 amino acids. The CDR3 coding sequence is TGCAGTGCTGTCGGGGACAGGGTCTACGAGCAGTACTTC. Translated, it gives CSAVGDRVYEQYF.

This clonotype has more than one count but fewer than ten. The CDR3 spells CASSVRWGGSNEQFF. Here the CDR3 DNA reads TGTGCCAGCAGCGTCAGGTGGGGAGGGAGCAATGAGCAGTTCTTC. The J gene is TRBJ2-1, the V gene TRBV5-6; 7 nucleotides match TRBD2. The CDR3 covers 15 residues. V lost 4 bases to trimming and J lost 6 bases; unmatched junction nucleotides: 10. Germline V gene data show CDR1 as SGHDT and CDR2 as YYEEEE.

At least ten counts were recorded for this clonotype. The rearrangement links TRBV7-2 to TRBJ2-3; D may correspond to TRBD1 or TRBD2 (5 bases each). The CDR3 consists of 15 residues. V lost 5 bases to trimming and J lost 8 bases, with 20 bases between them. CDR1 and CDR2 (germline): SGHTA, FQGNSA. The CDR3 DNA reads TGTGCCAGCAGCCGTCCGGGGACCATCAATCCTACGCAGTATTTT. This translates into CASSRPGTINPTQYF. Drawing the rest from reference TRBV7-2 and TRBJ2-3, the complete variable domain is GAGVSQSPSNKVTEKGKDVELRCDPISGHTALYWYRQSLGQGLEFLIYFQGNSAPDKSGLPSDRFSAERTGGSVSTLTIQRTQQEDSAVYLCASSRPGTINPTQYFGPGTRLTVL.

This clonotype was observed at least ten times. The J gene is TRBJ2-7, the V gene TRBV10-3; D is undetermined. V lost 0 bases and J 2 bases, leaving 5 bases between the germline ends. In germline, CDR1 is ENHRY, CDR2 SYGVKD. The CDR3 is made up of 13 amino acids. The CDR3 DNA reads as TGTGCCATCAGTGAGTCGAGGACCTACGAGCAGTACTTC. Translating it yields CAISESRTYEQYF.

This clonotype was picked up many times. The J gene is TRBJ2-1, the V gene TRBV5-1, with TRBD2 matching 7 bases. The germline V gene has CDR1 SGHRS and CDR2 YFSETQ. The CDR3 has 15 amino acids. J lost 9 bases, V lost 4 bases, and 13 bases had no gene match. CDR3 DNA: TGCGCCAGCAGCCACGGGACTATCCCTACGACTGAGCAGTTCTTC. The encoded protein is CASSHGTIPTTEQFF.

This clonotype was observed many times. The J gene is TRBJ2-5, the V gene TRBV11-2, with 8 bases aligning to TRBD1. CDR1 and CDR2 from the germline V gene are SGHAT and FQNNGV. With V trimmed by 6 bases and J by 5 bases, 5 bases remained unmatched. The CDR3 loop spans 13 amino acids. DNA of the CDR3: TGTGCCAGCAGAAATACAGGGGGTGAGACCCAGTACTTC. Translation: CASRNTGGETQYF.

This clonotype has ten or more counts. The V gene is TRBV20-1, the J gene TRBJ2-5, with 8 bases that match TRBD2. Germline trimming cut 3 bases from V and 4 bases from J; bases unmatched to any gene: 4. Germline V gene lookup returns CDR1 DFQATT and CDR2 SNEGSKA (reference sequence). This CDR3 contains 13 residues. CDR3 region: CSASPGGPETQYF. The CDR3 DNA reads TGCAGTGCTAGTCCGGGAGGGCCAGAGACCCAGTACTTC.

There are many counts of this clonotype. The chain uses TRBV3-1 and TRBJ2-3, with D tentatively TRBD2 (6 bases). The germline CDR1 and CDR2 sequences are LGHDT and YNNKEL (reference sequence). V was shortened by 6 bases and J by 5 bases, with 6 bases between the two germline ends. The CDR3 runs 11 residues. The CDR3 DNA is TGTGCCAGCAGGACTAGAGATACGCAGTATTTT. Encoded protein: CASRTRDTQYF.

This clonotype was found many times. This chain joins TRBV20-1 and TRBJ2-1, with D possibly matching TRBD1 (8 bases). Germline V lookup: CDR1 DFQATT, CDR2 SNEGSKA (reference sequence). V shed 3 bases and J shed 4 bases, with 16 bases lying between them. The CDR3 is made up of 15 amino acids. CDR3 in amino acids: CSARQGASGYNEQFF. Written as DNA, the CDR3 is TGCAGTGCTAGGCAGGGGGCTAGCGGTTACAATGAGCAGTTCTTC.

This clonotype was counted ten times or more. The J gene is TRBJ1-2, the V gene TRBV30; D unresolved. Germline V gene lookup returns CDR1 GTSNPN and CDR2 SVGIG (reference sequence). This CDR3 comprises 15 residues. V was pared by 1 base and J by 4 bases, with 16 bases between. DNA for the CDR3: TGTGCCTGGAGTGGACGGCGGGAATCTGGCTATGGCTACACCTTC. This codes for CAWSGRRESGYGYTF.

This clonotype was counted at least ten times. CDR3 coding DNA: TGTGCCAGCAGCCGTGGCACTTCCTACGAGCAGTACTTC. Amino acids: CASSRGTSYEQYF. The genes are TRBV3-1 and TRBJ2-7; D gene uncertain. Germline V gene lookup returns CDR1 LGHDT and CDR2 YNNKEL (reference sequence). The CDR3 contains 13 residues. V lost 4 bases, J lost 1 base, and 8 bases lay in between.

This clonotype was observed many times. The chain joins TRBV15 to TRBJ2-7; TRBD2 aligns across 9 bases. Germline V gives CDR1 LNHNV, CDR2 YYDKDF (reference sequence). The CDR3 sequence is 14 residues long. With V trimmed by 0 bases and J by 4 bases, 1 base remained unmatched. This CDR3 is CATSRDLAGYEQYF. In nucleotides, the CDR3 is TGTGCCACCAGCAGAGATCTAGCGGGGTACGAGCAGTACTTC.

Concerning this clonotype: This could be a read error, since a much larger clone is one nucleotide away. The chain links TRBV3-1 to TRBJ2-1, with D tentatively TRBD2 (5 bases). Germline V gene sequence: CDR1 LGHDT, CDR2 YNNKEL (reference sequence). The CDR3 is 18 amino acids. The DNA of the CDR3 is TGTACCAGCAGCCAAGATCAGTCGAGCGGACCGTCCTACAATGAGCAGTTCTTC. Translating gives CTSSQDQSSGPSYNEQFF.

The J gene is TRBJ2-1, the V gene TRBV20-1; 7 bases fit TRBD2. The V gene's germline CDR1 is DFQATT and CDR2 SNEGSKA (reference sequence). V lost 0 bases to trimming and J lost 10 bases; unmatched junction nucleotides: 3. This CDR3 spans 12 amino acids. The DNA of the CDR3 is TGCAGTGCTAGAGATCCCGGGAGGGAGCAGTTCTTC. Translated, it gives CSARDPGREQFF.

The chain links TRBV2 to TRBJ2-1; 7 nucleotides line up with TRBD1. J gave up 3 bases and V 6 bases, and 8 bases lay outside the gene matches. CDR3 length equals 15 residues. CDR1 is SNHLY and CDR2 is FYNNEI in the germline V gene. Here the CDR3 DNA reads TGTGCCAGCAGACGGGACAGAGCTAACTACAATGAGCAGTTCTTC. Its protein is CASRRDRANYNEQFF.

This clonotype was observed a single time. In nucleotides, the CDR3 is TGTGCCAGCAGTTACTCCCGGGACAGGGTCATGAACACTGAAGCTTTCTTT. Translating gives CASSYSRDRVMNTEAFF. The V and J genes are TRBV6-2 or TRBV6-3 and TRBJ1-1, with TRBD1 matching over 9 bases. Trimming at V came to 0 bases and at J to 0 bases, leaving 5 bases not matched to a gene. CDR3 length: 17 amino acids. Germline CDR1 and CDR2: MNHEY and SVGEGT.

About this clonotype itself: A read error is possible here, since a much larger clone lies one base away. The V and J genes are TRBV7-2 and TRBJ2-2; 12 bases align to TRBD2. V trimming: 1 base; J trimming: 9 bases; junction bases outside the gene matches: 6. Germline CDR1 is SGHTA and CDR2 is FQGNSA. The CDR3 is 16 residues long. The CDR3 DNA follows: TGTGCCAGCAGCTTAGGACTAGCGGGAGAGGCCAGGGAGCTGTTTTTT. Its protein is CASSLGLAGEARELFF.

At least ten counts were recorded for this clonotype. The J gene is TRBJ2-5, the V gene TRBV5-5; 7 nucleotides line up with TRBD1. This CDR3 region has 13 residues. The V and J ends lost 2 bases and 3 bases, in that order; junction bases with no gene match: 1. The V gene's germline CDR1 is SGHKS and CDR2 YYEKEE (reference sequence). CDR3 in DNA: TGTGCCAGCAGCTTTGGGACAGAAGAGACCCAGTACTTC. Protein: CASSFGTEETQYF.

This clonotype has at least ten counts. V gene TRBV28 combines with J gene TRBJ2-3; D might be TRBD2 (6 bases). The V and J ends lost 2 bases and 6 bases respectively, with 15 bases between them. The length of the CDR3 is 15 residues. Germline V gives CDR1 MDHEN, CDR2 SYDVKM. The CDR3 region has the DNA TGTGCCAGCAGTTTAGGAGGACTACGGGTGGATACGCAGTATTTT. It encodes CASSLGGLRVDTQYF.

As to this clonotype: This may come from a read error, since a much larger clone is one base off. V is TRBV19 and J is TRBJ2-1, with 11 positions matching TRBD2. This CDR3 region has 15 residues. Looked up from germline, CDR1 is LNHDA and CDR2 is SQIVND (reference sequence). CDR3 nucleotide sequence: TGTACCAGTCGAACCGGGACTAGCGGAAGTGGGGAGCAGTTCTTC. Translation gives CTSRTGTSGSGEQFF.

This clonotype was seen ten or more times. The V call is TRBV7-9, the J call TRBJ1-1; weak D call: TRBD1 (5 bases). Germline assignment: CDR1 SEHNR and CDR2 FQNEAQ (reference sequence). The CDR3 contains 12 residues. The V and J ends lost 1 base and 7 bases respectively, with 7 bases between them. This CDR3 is CASSLGQLEAFF. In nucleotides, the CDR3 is TGTGCCAGCAGCTTAGGACAGCTTGAAGCTTTCTTT.

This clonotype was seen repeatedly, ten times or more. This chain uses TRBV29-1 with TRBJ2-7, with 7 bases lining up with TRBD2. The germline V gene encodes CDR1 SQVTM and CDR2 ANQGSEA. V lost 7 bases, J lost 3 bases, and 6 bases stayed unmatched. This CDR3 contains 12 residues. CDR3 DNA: TGCAGCGGCCGGACTAGTGGCTACGAGCAGTACTTC. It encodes CSGRTSGYEQYF.

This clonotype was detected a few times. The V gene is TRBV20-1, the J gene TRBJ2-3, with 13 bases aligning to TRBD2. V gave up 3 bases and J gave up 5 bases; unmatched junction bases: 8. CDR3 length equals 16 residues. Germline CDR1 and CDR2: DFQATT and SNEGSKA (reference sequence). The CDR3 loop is CSASETSGRVKDTQYF. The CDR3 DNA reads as TGCAGTGCTAGTGAAACTAGCGGGAGGGTTAAAGATACGCAGTATTTT.